Listed below are T cell receptor beta chains from one sample, sequenced in a study of cytomegalovirus exposure and HLA in healthy donors. Repertoires were generated with immunoSEQ multiplex PCR, while TCRdb's copy carries only in-frame clones and drops some. Of 230,000 or so clones listed, about 86% are singletons. The sample consisted of PBMCs. All receptors come from a woman aged 18-29 years in good health and CMV-seronegative. Both conserved end residues are part of each CDR3. Fields, in order: J gene, clone size, D gene, V gene, CDR3 DNA, CDR3 protein. D genes are given only for firm matches. For some rows the clone size is stated as once, few or many, or as a class when expanded; others skip it.

TRBJ2-3 . TRBD1 TRBV6-5 TGTGCCAGCAGTTACAAAGGGACAGACACAGATACGCAGTATTTT CASSYKGTDTDTQYF
TRBJ2-1 . . TRBV2 TGTGCCAGCAGTGAAGCGCTTCGGGGTGCTGAGCAGTTCTTC CASSEALRGAEQFF
TRBJ2-1 . TRBD1 TRBV27 TGTGCCAGCAGTTTGACAGGGAATGAGCAGTTCTTC CASSLTGNEQFF
TRBJ2-3 . TRBD1 TRBV11-2 TGTGCCAGCATCCATGGGGCGACAGGGCGTTTTATAGATACGCAGTATTTT CASIHGATGRFIDTQYF
TRBJ2-1 . TRBD2 TRBV7-2 TGTGCCAGCTCATTAGCGGGAGGGCCGTTAAATGAGCAGTTCTTC CASSLAGGPLNEQFF
TRBJ2-1 . . TRBV6-5 TGTGCCAGCAGTAGCAGGGGCCCCTACAATGAGCAGTTCTTC CASSSRGPYNEQFF
TRBJ2-7 . . TRBV28 TGTGCCAGCAGTTTGTCATTTCTTTGGAGCTCCTACGAGCAGTACTTC CASSLSFLWSSYEQYF
TRBJ1-5 . TRBD1 TRBV5-1 TGCGCCAGCAGTCCCGGACAGGGCAGCAATCAGCCCCAGCATTTT CASSPGQGSNQPQHF
TRBJ1-1 . . TRBV7-2 TGTGCCAGCAGCTTAGGTGCCAGATCCACTGAAGCTTTCTTT CASSLGARSTEAFF
TRBJ2-7 . TRBD1 TRBV7-8 TGTGCCAGCAGGGGGGGACAGGGGGGTCTGGAGCAGTACTTC CASRGGQGGLEQYF
TRBJ2-3 . TRBD1 TRBV9 TGTGCCAGCAGTCCCGCCAGGGGGATCCACACAGATACGCAGTATTTT CASSPARGIHTDTQYF
TRBJ1-2 . . TRBV7-2 TGTGCCAGCAGTCTAGCCCCATTGTCTAACTATGGCTACACCTTC CASSLAPLSNYGYTF
TRBJ2-7 . TRBD2 TRBV2 TGTGCCAGCAATGAAGGCCACGGGAGGGCCCTCGTCTACGAGCAGTACTTC CASNEGHGRALVYEQYF
TRBJ2-5 once TRBD2 TRBV7-8 TGTGCCAGCAGCTATCACCCCGGGGGGGGCAGTCAAGAGACCCAGTACTTC CASSYHPGGGSQETQYF
TRBJ2-3 once . TRBV4-2 TGTGCCAGCAGCCAAGGTGGCTCCCAGTATTCCACAGATACGCAGTATTTT CASSQGGSQYSTDTQYF
TRBJ2-7 . TRBD2 TRBV4-2 TGTGCCAGCAGCCAAGCTGTCGGCGGGAGAGACGAGCAGTACTTC CASSQAVGGRDEQYF
TRBJ2-7 few . TRBV10-2 TGCGCCAGCAGTGAGTTAACAGGACCCTCCTACGAGCAGTACTTC CASSELTGPSYEQYF
TRBJ2-3 . . TRBV10-3 TGTGCCATCAGTCCGACTGGGAGTTCAGATACGCAGTATTTT CAISPTGSSDTQYF
TRBJ1-2 . TRBD1 TRBV19 TGTGCCGCCTCGGTCGGGCAGGGGGCTGGGGGCTACACCTTC CAASVGQGAGGYTF
TRBJ2-5 . . TRBV5-1 TGCGCCAGCAGCTTGGCGGGGGTTCAAGAGACCCAGTACTTC CASSLAGVQETQYF
TRBJ2-1 once TRBD2 TRBV6-6 TGTGCCAGCAGTTCCGGGACTAGAGGTGAGCAGTTCTTC CASSSGTRGEQFF
TRBJ2-1 . TRBD2 TRBV5-1 TGCGCCAGCAGCTTGGCTCTAGCGGAGGCCAATGAGCAGTTCTTC CASSLALAEANEQFF
TRBJ2-3 . . TRBV7-9 TGTGCCAGCAGTTCGGCAGACACCTCCTACACAGATACGCAGTATTTT CASSSADTSYTDTQYF
TRBJ2-7 . . TRBV21-1 TGTGCCAGCAGCCCACCCCTCGGGTTAGCATTTTACGAGCAGTACTTC CASSPPLGLAFYEQYF
TRBJ2-3 . . TRBV10-3 TGTGCCATCAGTGAGTCCCGGGAGTCAGATACGCAGTATTTT CAISESRESDTQYF
TRBJ2-3 . TRBD2 TRBV30 TGTGCCTGGAGTGTCAGTCTTCCTAGCGGCCTCACAGATACGCAGTATTTT CAWSVSLPSGLTDTQYF
TRBJ2-3 . TRBD2 TRBV28 TGTGCCAGCAGTTACCCCACACTAGCGGGTAGCACAGATACGCAGTATTTT CASSYPTLAGSTDTQYF
TRBJ2-1 once TRBD2 TRBV7-3 TGTGCCAGCAGCTTAATGGCGGGAGGGCCCAATGAGCAGTTCTTC CASSLMAGGPNEQFF
TRBJ2-7 . TRBD1 TRBV5-1 TGCGCCAGCAGCTTGTGGACAGGGACCTACGAGCAGTACTTC CASSLWTGTYEQYF
TRBJ2-1 . TRBD2 TRBV9 TGTGCCAGCAGCGCTAGCGGGAGTGTTTACAATGAGCAGTTCTTC CASSASGSVYNEQFF
TRBJ2-7 . . TRBV6-1 TGTGCCAGCAGTCCCGGAGCCCGGTCCTACGAGCAGTACTTC CASSPGARSYEQYF
TRBJ2-3 . TRBD2 TRBV25-1 TGTGCCAGCAGTGAATTTGAAGGACTAGCGGGAGCTACAGATACGCAGTATTTT CASSEFEGLAGATDTQYF
TRBJ2-1 . . TRBV2 TGTGCCAGCAGTGAGCTAGCGACCGGTTACAATGAGCAGTTCTTC CASSELATGYNEQFF
TRBJ2-5 once TRBD2 TRBV18 TGTGCCAGCTCACCTACCGGACTAGCGGGACTAGAGACCCAGTACTTC CASSPTGLAGLETQYF
TRBJ2-1 . . TRBV7-9 TGTGCCAGCAGCGACTCGAAGGAACGGGGAAGCTACAATGAGCAGTTCTTC CASSDSKERGSYNEQFF
TRBJ2-7 . . TRBV4-1 TGCGCCAGCAGCCCCCCCGGGAGCTACGAGCAGTACTTC CASSPPGSYEQYF
TRBJ2-7 . . TRBV18 TGTGCCAGCTCACCACGGGAGACCTACGAGCAGTACTTC CASSPRETYEQYF
TRBJ2-7 . TRBD1 TRBV29-1 TGCAGCGTTGAAGAAGGGACAGGGGGGCGGGAGCTAGCCTACGAGCAGTACTTC CSVEEGTGGRELAYEQYF
TRBJ2-7 . . TRBV5-8 TGTGCCAGCAGCTCCCGTCTATCATACGAGCAGTACTTC CASSSRLSYEQYF
TRBJ2-1 . TRBD2 TRBV2 TGTGCCAGCAGTTCCTTAGCGGGAAACTACAATGAGCAGTTCTTC CASSSLAGNYNEQFF
TRBJ1-1 . TRBD1 TRBV7-9 TGTGCCAGCAGCTTGAGGGGACAGGGTGTTGAAGCTTTCTTT CASSLRGQGVEAFF
TRBJ2-6 few . TRBV27 TGTGCCAGCAGTTTATCCTCCCCCGGGGATGGGGCCAACGTCCTGACTTTC CASSLSSPGDGANVLTF
TRBJ1-2 once . TRBV5-1 TGCGCCAGCAGCTTGACAGCTAACTATGGCTACACCTTC CASSLTANYGYTF
TRBJ1-2 . . TRBV4-2 TGTGCCAGCAGCCAAGATTTGGGGGCGAACTATGGCTACACCTTC CASSQDLGANYGYTF
TRBJ2-2 . . TRBV27 TGTGCCAGCAGTTTAGCGGGACCAACCGGGGAGCTGTTTTTT CASSLAGPTGELFF
TRBJ2-7 . . TRBV21-1 TGTGCCAGCTGTTGCGGGAGGCCTATCCACTGCCCCTTCTACGAGCAGTACTTC CASCCGRPIHCPFYEQYF
TRBJ2-1 . TRBD2 TRBV15 TGTGCCACCAGCAGAGATCGGGCTAGCGGGAACGCTGAGCAGTTCTTC CATSRDRASGNAEQFF
TRBJ2-7 . . TRBV27 TGTGCCAGCAGTTTATCGGGCCCCTCCTACGAGCAGTACTTC CASSLSGPSYEQYF
TRBJ1-5 . . TRBV15 TGTGCCACGGTCGGGAGCGAGGATCAGCCCCAGCATTTT CATVGSEDQPQHF